The 20 T cell receptor beta chains reported below all come from one sample, sequenced in a study of breast tumors, draining lymph nodes, adjacent tissues. TCRdb reprocessed the multiplex PCR reads with MiXCR, giving one entry per CDR3 protein. The repertoire holds around 140,000 distinct CDR3 sequences, with 30% to 35% as singletons. Samples came from axillary lymph nodes draining the breast cancer. Sequencing used axillary lymph node tissue. These receptors were obtained from a female donor with breast cancer. Some clones in this sample may be carry-over from other donors' samples.

The chain uses TRBV6-5 and TRBJ1-1; D remains unclear. The CDR3 spans 15 residues. Trimming shortened V by 6 bases and J by 0 bases, and 14 bases separated the two germline ends. CDR1 and CDR2 from the germline V gene are MNHEY and SVGAGI. CDR3 residues: CASRVQGKMNTEAFF. The CDR3 nucleotides are TGTGCCAGCAGGGTTCAAGGGAAGATGAACACTGAAGCTTTCTTT.

A note on this clonotype: Its ends do not fully match the called genes, so a read error is possible. The chain combines TRBV7-7 with TRBJ1-4; unclear D gene. The germline gives CDR1 SSHAT, CDR2 FNYEAQ (reference sequence). The CDR3 loop spans 14 amino acids. The CDR3 here is CASSLGPTNEKLFF. In nucleotides, the CDR3 is TGTGCTAGCAGCTTAGGTCCGACTAATGAAAAACTGTTTTTT.

This chain joins TRBV7-2 and TRBJ1-2; the D is unclear. The CDR3 runs 14 residues. Germline lookup yields CDR1 SGHTA and CDR2 FQGNSA. V gave up 4 bases and J gave up 4 bases, with 13 bases separating them. The CDR3 nucleotides are TGTGCCAGCAGCTCCTGGGCGGTGGGCTATGGCTACACCTTC. This gives the protein CASSSWAVGYGYTF.

Notes on this clonotype: A read error may explain this, as a much larger clone is one base away. The V and J genes are TRBV6-1 and TRBJ2-5; TRBD2 agrees at 9 bases. Per the germline V gene, CDR1 is MNHNS and CDR2 is SASEGT. V lost 9 bases to trimming and J lost 4 bases; unmatched junction nucleotides: 9. CDR3 length: 14 residues. DNA of the CDR3: TGTGCCAGTCTTCGCGGGGGGGCCCCAGAGACCCAGTACTTC. Amino acids: CASLRGGAPETQYF.

This clonotype was seen many times. The chain has TRBV20-1 and TRBJ2-1, with a tentative D call TRBD1 (5 bases). Germline CDR1 is DFQATT and CDR2 is SNEGSKA (reference sequence). Trimming took 0 bases from V and 15 from J, leaving 15 bases between them. The CDR3 is 12 residues long. CDR3 sequence (DNA): TGCAGTGCTAGAGATTTGTCTGGGGCACCGTTCTTC. It yields the protein CSARDLSGAPFF.

The chain employs TRBV5-5 and TRBJ1-1; D is unclear. The germline V gene encodes CDR1 SGHKS and CDR2 YYEKEE (reference sequence). Trimming shortened V by 3 bases and J by 3 bases, and 6 bases separated the two germline ends. The CDR3 has 12 residues. In DNA form, the CDR3 reads TGTGCCAGCAGCTACAGCTACACTGAAGCTTTCTTT. It is translated as CASSYSYTEAFF.

This clonotype was recorded many times. V gene TRBV6-6 combines with J gene TRBJ1-5, with a weak D call TRBD1 (5 bases). The CDR3 covers 14 residues. Per the germline V gene, CDR1 is MNHNY and CDR2 is SVGAGI (reference sequence). Trimming removed 10 bases at V and 7 bases at J, with 20 bases between. The CDR3 nucleotides read TGTGCCAACTCCCCCGCGGGGACTGGGCAGCCCCAGCATTTT. This gives the protein CANSPAGTGQPQHF.

The sample holds many counts of this clonotype. The chain joins TRBV20-1 to TRBJ2-7; perhaps TRBD1 as D (6 bases). V lost 3 bases, J lost 2 bases, and 8 bases lay in between. Per germline, CDR1 DFQATT and CDR2 SNEGSKA (reference sequence). This CDR3 region has 12 residues. CDR3 protein: CSARDSPYEQYF. Written as DNA, the CDR3 is TGCAGTGCTAGGGACAGCCCCTACGAGCAGTACTTC.

This clonotype was picked up many times. This chain joins TRBV18 and TRBJ2-7; TRBD1 agrees at 8 bases. After removal of 6 bases from V and 7 bases from J, the junction contained 5 bases not matched to a gene. This CDR3 contains 12 residues. Germline assignment: CDR1 KGHSH and CDR2 LQKENI. The CDR3 here is CASSRDRSEQYV. As DNA, the CDR3 is TGTGCCAGCTCCCGGGACAGGAGTGAGCAGTACGTC.

In this sample, this clonotype turned up many times. The chain carries TRBV6-1 and TRBJ1-2; no clear D gene. The germline CDR1 and CDR2 sequences are MNHNS and SASEGT. The CDR3 runs 14 residues. Trimming stripped 1 base from V and 8 bases from J, with 14 bases between. CDR3 in DNA: TGTGCCAGCAGTGAAGTCGGGCCCCTGGAAGGCTACACCTTC. It is translated as CASSEVGPLEGYTF.

The chain recombines TRBV5-1 with TRBJ2-3; 11 nucleotides align to TRBD2. V lost 4 bases, J lost 0 bases, and 7 bases stayed unmatched. Germline V gives CDR1 SGHRS, CDR2 YFSETQ. The CDR3 has 17 amino acids. CDR3 amino acids: CASSRSGTSGSTDTQYF. The CDR3 bases are TGCGCCAGCAGCAGGTCCGGGACTAGCGGAAGCACAGATACGCAGTATTTT.

This clonotype was detected many times. V gene TRBV14 combines with J gene TRBJ1-2; TRBD1 aligns across 10 bases. The CDR3 consists of 14 residues. Germline V lookup: CDR1 SGHDN, CDR2 FVKESK. The V and J ends lost 4 bases and 4 bases, in that order; junction bases with no gene match: 3. CDR3 in amino acids: CASSRGQGIYGYTF. Written as DNA, the CDR3 is TGTGCCAGCAGCCGGGGACAGGGGATCTATGGCTACACCTTC.

This clonotype was counted many times. This chain links TRBV11-2 with TRBJ1-4; unclear D gene. Looked up from germline, CDR1 is SGHAT and CDR2 is FQNNGV. Trimming took 0 bases from V and 3 from J, leaving 11 bases between them. This CDR3 has 16 residues. The CDR3 region is CASSLDLPLANEKLFF. The CDR3 DNA reads as TGTGCCAGCAGCTTAGATCTTCCCCTGGCTAATGAAAAACTGTTTTTT. The full variable domain, with the rest looked up from reference TRBV11-2 and TRBJ1-4, is EAGVAQSPRYKIIEKRQSVAFWCNPISGHATLYWYQQILGQGPKLLIQFQNNGVVDDSQLPKDRFSAERLKGVDSTLKIQPAKLEDSAVYLCASSLDLPLANEKLFFGSGTQLSVL.

In its sample, this clonotype was seen many times. V is TRBV5-1 and J is TRBJ1-6; D remains ambiguous. V lost 5 bases and J 5 bases, leaving 11 bases between the germline ends. From germline, CDR1 is SGHRS and CDR2 YFSETQ. This CDR3 region has 14 residues. This chain's CDR3 is CASSSDGDNSPLHF. CDR3 DNA sequence: TGCGCCAGCAGTTCTGACGGGGATAATTCACCCCTCCACTTT.

The chain recombines TRBV2 with TRBJ2-3; D is undetermined. Germline loops: CDR1 SNHLY, CDR2 FYNNEI. The CDR3 extends over 13 amino acids. Deletions cut 5 bases from V and 4 bases from J, with 10 bases between. The chain's CDR3 is CASSYNRADTQYF. The CDR3 DNA sequence: TGTGCCAGCAGTTACAATCGGGCAGATACGCAGTATTTT. Looking up the rest from reference TRBV2 and TRBJ2-3 gives the full variable domain: EPEVTQTPSHQVTQMGQEVILRCVPISNHLYFYWYRQILGQKVEFLVSFYNNEISEKSEIFDDQFSVERPDGSNFTLKIRSTKLEDSAMYFCASSYNRADTQYFGPGTRLTVL.

This chain links TRBV6-1 with TRBJ2-3, with no clear D. The V gene lost 2 bases and the J gene lost 1 base, with 4 bases spanning the gap. The CDR3 length is 13 residues. Germline V gene data show CDR1 as MNHNS and CDR2 as SASEGT. The CDR3 is CASSEWGTDTQYF. CDR3 nucleotides: TGTGCCAGCAGTGAATGGGGCACAGATACGCAGTATTTT.

This clonotype was picked up a small number of times. This chain connects TRBV6-5 to TRBJ1-2; tentatively, D is TRBD1 (5 bases). CDR1 is MNHEY and CDR2 is SVGAGI in the germline V gene. The CDR3 is 14 amino acids. Trimming shortened V by 5 bases and J by 4 bases, and 14 bases separated the two germline ends. The CDR3 here is CASSHGADTYGYTF. CDR3 nucleotides: TGTGCCAGCAGTCACGGGGCAGACACCTATGGCTACACCTTC.

This clonotype was seen a handful of times. This may be a read error, as it is one base from a much larger clone. V and J are TRBV5-4 and TRBJ2-3; possibly TRBD2 for D (6 bases). The V gene lost 4 bases and the J gene lost 2 bases, with 17 bases spanning the gap. The CDR3 consists of 16 residues. The germline gives CDR1 SGHNT, CDR2 YYREEE (reference sequence). CDR3 amino acids: CASSPLSAGFTDTQYF. In DNA form, the CDR3 reads TGTGCCAGCAGCCCCCTCAGCGCGGGGTTCACAGATACGCAGTATTTT.

At least ten counts were recorded for this clonotype. The chain combines TRBV19 with TRBJ1-2; D is unresolved. This CDR3 contains 13 residues. Trimming cost V 6 bases and J 4 bases, with 12 bases left between them. CDR1 is LNHDA, CDR2 SQIVND, per germline (reference sequence). The DNA of the CDR3 is TGTGCCAGTAGAGTCGGGGTCGGCTATGGCTACACCTTC. This gives the protein CASRVGVGYGYTF.

This clonotype has at least ten counts. The chain couples TRBV7-2 to TRBJ2-2; 7 bases map to TRBD1. J gave up 6 bases and V 3 bases, and 7 bases lay outside the gene matches. CDR3 size: 15 residues. From germline, CDR1 is SGHTA and CDR2 FQGNSA. CDR3 bases: TGTGCCAGCAGCTTCCGGGACAGTGGCGCCGGGGAGCTGTTTTTT. Encoded protein: CASSFRDSGAGELFF.